The next 12 T cell receptor beta chains were all read from a single sample in a study of cytomegalovirus exposure and HLA in healthy donors. 13 Jbeta primers and 60 Vbeta primers were used for the PCR. Using immunoSEQ multiplex PCR, the repertoire was profiled, and TCRdb retains in-frame clones only, with some absent. Of under 150,000 clones in the sample, roughly 74% were seen once. The sample consisted of PBMCs. The receptors were sampled from a woman aged 40 to 50 in good health and CMV-seropositive.

This clone has a handful of counts. V is TRBV10-1 and J is TRBJ2-5, with 8 bases aligning to TRBD1. Germline CDR1 reads WNHNN; CDR2 reads SYGVQD (reference sequence). The CDR3 runs 13 residues. After removal of 4 bases from V and 2 bases from J, the junction contained 0 bases not matched to a gene. In nucleotides, the CDR3 is TGCGCCAGCAGTGGGGACAGGCAAGAGACCCAGTACTTC. Translation gives CASSGDRQETQYF.

The V call is TRBV20-1, the J call TRBJ2-3; D is unresolved. The CDR3 is 11 amino acids. V gave up 5 bases and J gave up 1 base, with 4 bases separating them. Germline CDR1 DFQATT, CDR2 SNEGSKA (reference sequence). Written as DNA, the CDR3 is TGCAGTGCTCCTCGCACAGATACGCAGTATTTT. It encodes CSAPRTDTQYF.

V and J are TRBV10-3 and TRBJ2-1, with 7 bases that match TRBD2. Germline V gene sequence: CDR1 ENHRY, CDR2 SYGVKD. This CDR3 is 15 amino acids long. Trimming at V came to 3 bases and at J to 9 bases, leaving 11 bases not matched to a gene. CDR3 coding DNA: TGTGCCATCAGTGAAAGCGGTGGGAGGGCCGGTGAGCAGTTCTTC. Protein product: CAISESGGRAGEQFF.

This clone came up once. The chain employs TRBV21-1 and TRBJ1-1. TRBV21-1 is listed as a pseudogene. The CDR3 extends over 16 amino acids. CDR3 amino acids: CASSKGGGRVNTEAFF. The CDR3 nucleotides read TGTGCCAGCAGCAAAGGGGGAGGGAGGGTGAACACTGAAGCTTTCTTT.

This chain uses TRBV19 with TRBJ2-2; possible D gene TRBD2, 5 bases. CDR3 length: 17 amino acids. Germline CDR1 is LNHDA and CDR2 is SQIVND (reference sequence). With 7 bases removed from V and 5 bases from J, the gap between germline ends came to 23 bases. The CDR3, as DNA: TGTGCCAGTACTCAAAAAGGACTGAGGCCGTTAACCGGGGAGCTGTTTTTT. Amino acids: CASTQKGLRPLTGELFF.

The rearrangement links TRBV5-1 to TRBJ2-7; D gene ambiguous. The germline gives CDR1 SGHRS, CDR2 YFSETQ. V shed 0 bases and J shed 3 bases, with 10 bases lying between them. The CDR3 runs to 14 residues. CDR3 amino acids: CASSLEAPFYEQYF. CDR3 nucleotides: TGCGCCAGCAGCTTGGAAGCTCCGTTCTACGAGCAGTACTTC.

Ten or more counts support this clone. This chain joins TRBV6-1 and TRBJ1-1, with TRBD1 as a possible D gene (5 bases). The CDR3 spans 14 residues. Germline CDR1 reads MNHNS; CDR2 reads SASEGT. V was shortened by 5 bases and J by 1 base, with 11 bases between the two germline ends. The CDR3 DNA follows: TGTGCCAGCAGTCGCACAGGTGAGAACACTGAAGCTTTCTTT. Translation gives CASSRTGENTEAFF.

This chain links TRBV29-1 with TRBJ1-2; D is possibly TRBD1 (6 bases). The CDR3 contains 13 residues. Trimming pared 6 bases from V and 7 bases from J, leaving 18 bases between. Germline CDR1 SQVTM, CDR2 ANQGSEA. The chain's CDR3 is CSVRVGGVSGYTF. DNA of the CDR3: TGCAGCGTCAGGGTAGGGGGGGTTAGTGGCTACACCTTC.

V and J are TRBV4-1 and TRBJ2-5; 10 bases map to TRBD1. With the DNA end fitting TRBJ2-7 better, the J assignment may be wrong. Germline V gives CDR1 MGHRA, CDR2 YSYEKL. The length of the CDR3 is 15 residues. CDR3 protein: CASSSPGQGFYEQYF. CDR3 bases: TGCGCCAGCAGCTCCCCGGGACAGGGGTTCTACGAGCAGTACTTC.

This clone has only a few counts. The gene calls are TRBV5-6 and TRBJ2-1; D gene ambiguous. Trimming pared 4 bases from V and 0 bases from J, leaving 17 bases between. This CDR3 is built from 17 residues. The germline V gene has CDR1 SGHDT and CDR2 YYEEEE. The CDR3 nucleotides are TGTGCCAGCAGCCCCTCCCCCAGTCCCAGCTCCTACAATGAGCAGTTCTTC. It encodes CASSPSPSPSSYNEQFF.

A single count supports this clone. The CDR3 DNA sequence: TGTGCCAGCAGGCCTTACAGGAATGATGAGCAGTTCTTC. Translation: CASRPYRNDEQFF. The genes are TRBV2 and TRBJ2-1; tentative D call: TRBD1 (5 bases). V was shortened by 6 bases and J by 8 bases, with 14 bases between the two germline ends. CDR3 size: 13 residues. Germline CDR1 SNHLY, CDR2 FYNNEI.

The chain carries TRBV5-1 and TRBJ1-5; tentative D call: TRBD1 (5 bases). The CDR3 has 18 amino acids. The V and J ends lost 0 bases and 2 bases respectively, with 18 bases between them. Germline V gene data show CDR1 as SGHRS and CDR2 as YFSETQ. CDR3 loop: CASSLEVVGALGNQPQHF. CDR3 nucleotide sequence: TGCGCCAGCAGCTTGGAGGTCGTTGGGGCCCTCGGCAATCAGCCCCAGCATTTT.